This entry is about one T cell receptor beta chain. This table comes from immunoSEQ multiplex PCR, and its TCRdb copy is limited to in-frame clones, with some not included. The sample holds about 120,000 clones, approximately 87% seen once. The V and J ends lost 0 bases and 4 bases respectively, with 9 bases between them. Germline V gives CDR1 LGHDT, CDR2 YNNKEL (reference sequence). The CDR3 is made up of 14 amino acids. This record belongs to a study of blood T cell repertoires in COVID-19. The sample consisted of peripheral blood. The TCR sequence derives from a man between 25 and 39 years old with acute or convalescent COVID-19. The rearrangement links TRBV3-1 (or the pseudogene TRBV3-2) to TRBJ1-2, with D unresolved. The CDR3 loop is CASSQDPTTYGYTF. The DNA of the CDR3 is TGTGCCAGCAGCCAAGACCCGACAACCTATGGCTACACCTTC.